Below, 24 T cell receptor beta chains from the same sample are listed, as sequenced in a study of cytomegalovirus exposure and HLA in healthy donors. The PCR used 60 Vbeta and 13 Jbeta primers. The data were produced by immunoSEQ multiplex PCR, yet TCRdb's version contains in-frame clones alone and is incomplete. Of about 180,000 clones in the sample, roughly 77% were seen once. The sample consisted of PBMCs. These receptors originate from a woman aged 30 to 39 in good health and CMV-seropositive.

The CDR3 here is CASSQGTSGGDTQYF. CDR3 nucleotides: TGTGCCAGCAGCCAAGGGACTAGCGGGGGAGATACGCAGTATTTT. The rearrangement uses TRBV4-2 and TRBJ2-3; 13 bases align to TRBD2. Germline lookup yields CDR1 LGHNA and CDR2 YNFKEQ. With V trimmed by 1 base and J by 5 bases, 0 bases remained unmatched. The CDR3 has 15 residues.

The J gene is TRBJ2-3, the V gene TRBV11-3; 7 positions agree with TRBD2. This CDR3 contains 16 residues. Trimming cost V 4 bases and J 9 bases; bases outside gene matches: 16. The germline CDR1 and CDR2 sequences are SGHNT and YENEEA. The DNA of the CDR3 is TGTGCCAGCAGCTCTACCGGGGGAGGGGCACAGTTCACGCAGTATTTT. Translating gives CASSSTGGGAQFTQYF. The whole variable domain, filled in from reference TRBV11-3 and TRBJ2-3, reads EAGVVQSPRYKIIEKKQPVAFWCNPISGHNTLYWYLQNLGQGPELLIRYENEEAVDDSQLPKDRFSAERLKGVDSTLKIQPAELGDSAVYLCASSSTGGGAQFTQYFGPGTRLTVL.

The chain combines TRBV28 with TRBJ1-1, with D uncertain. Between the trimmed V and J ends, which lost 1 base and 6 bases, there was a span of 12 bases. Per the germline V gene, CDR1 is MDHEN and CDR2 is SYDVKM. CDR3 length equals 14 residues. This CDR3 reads CASSLLPHTPEAFF. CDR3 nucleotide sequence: TGTGCCAGCAGTTTATTACCCCACACCCCTGAAGCTTTCTTT.

The chain's CDR3 is CASSHQGAGELFF. CDR3 coding DNA: TGCGCCAGCAGCCACCAGGGGGCCGGGGAGCTGTTTTTT. This sequence joins TRBV4-1 and TRBJ2-2; 7 nucleotides match TRBD1. V shed 3 bases, J shed 6 bases, and the junction held 1 base outside the gene matches. The CDR3 extends over 13 amino acids. Germline V gene data show CDR1 as MGHRA and CDR2 as YSYEKL.

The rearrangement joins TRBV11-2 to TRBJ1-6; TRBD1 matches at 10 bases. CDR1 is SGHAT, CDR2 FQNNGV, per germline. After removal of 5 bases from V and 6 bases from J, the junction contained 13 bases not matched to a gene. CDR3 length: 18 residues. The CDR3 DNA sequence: TGTGCCAGCAGCCCACGGGACAGGGGACCATCCGTTAATTCACCCCTCCACTTT. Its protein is CASSPRDRGPSVNSPLHF.

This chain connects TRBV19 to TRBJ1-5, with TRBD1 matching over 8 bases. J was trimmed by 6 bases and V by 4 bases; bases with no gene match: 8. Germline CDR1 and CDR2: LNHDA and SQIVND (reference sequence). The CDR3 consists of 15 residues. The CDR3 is CASSTGQGWGQPQHF. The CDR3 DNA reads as TGTGCCAGTAGTACCGGACAGGGATGGGGTCAGCCCCAGCATTTT.

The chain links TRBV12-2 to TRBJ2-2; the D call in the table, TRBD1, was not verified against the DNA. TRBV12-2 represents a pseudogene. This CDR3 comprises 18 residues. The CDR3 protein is CASRFGGATDTNTGELFF. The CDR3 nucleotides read TGTGCAAGTCGCTTTGGTGGGGCGACAGACACGAACACCGGGGAGCTGTTTTTT.

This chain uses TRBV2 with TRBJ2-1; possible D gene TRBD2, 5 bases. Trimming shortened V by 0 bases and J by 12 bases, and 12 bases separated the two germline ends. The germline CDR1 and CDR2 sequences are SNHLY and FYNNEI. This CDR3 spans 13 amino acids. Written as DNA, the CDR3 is TGTGCCAGCAGTGAAGCACTAGTGGCGAGGCAGTTCTTC. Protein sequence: CASSEALVARQFF.

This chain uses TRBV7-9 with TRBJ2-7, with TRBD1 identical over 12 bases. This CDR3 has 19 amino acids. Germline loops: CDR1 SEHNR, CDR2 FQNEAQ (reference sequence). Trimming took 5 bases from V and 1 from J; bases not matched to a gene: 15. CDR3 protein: CASSRGTGGIVGASYEQYF. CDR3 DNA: TGTGCCAGCAGCCGAGGGACAGGGGGCATAGTAGGGGCGTCCTACGAGCAGTACTTC. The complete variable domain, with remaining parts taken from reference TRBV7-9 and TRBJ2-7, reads DTGVSQNPRHKITKRGQNVTFRCDPISEHNRLYWYRQTLGQGPEFLTYFQNEAQLEKSRLLSDRFSAERPKGSFSTLEIQRTEQGDSAMYLCASSRGTGGIVGASYEQYFGPGTRLTVT.

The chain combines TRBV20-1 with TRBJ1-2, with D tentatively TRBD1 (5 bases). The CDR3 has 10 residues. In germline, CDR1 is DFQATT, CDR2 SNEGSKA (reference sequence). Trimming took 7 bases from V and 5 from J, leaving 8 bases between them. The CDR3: CSVGGYGYTF. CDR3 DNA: TGCAGTGTGGGGGGGTATGGCTACACCTTC.

The CDR3 protein is CASSLAPGRARDTQYF. The CDR3 DNA sequence: TGTGCCAGCAGCTTAGCCCCGGGCAGGGCTCGCGATACGCAGTATTTT. The V and J genes are TRBV11-2 and TRBJ2-3, with a weak D call TRBD1 (5 bases). Trimming removed 1 base at V and 6 bases at J, with 17 bases between. This CDR3 spans 16 amino acids. Germline loops: CDR1 SGHAT, CDR2 FQNNGV. Using reference TRBV11-2 and TRBJ2-3 for the parts outside the CDR3, the full variable domain is EAGVAQSPRYKIIEKRQSVAFWCNPISGHATLYWYQQILGQGPKLLIQFQNNGVVDDSQLPKDRFSAERLKGVDSTLKIQPAKLEDSAVYLCASSLAPGRARDTQYFGPGTRLTVL.

Written as DNA, the CDR3 is TGCGCCAGCAGTCCCGGGACAGGGGGCAAGGCCGGGGAGCTGTTTTTT. As protein: CASSPGTGGKAGELFF. The rearrangement joins TRBV5-1 to TRBJ2-2; TRBD1 matches 12 bases. Trimming took 5 bases from V and 6 from J; bases not matched to a gene: 8. Germline V gives CDR1 SGHRS, CDR2 YFSETQ. This CDR3 spans 16 amino acids. The full variable domain, in which reference TRBV5-1 and TRBJ2-2 provide the parts outside the CDR3, is KAGVTQTPRYLIKTRGQQVTLSCSPISGHRSVSWYQQTPGQGLQFLFEYFSETQRNKGNFPGRFSGRQFSNSRSEMNVSTLELGDSALYLCASSPGTGGKAGELFFGEGSRLTVL.

CDR3: CASSAPLRQRGPSYEQYF. The DNA of the CDR3 is TGCGCCAGCAGTGCCCCGCTCCGACAGCGGGGGCCTTCCTACGAGCAGTACTTC. This chain uses TRBV10-1 with TRBJ2-7; 8 bases are a match to TRBD2. The CDR3 is 18 amino acids. The germline CDR1 and CDR2 sequences are WNHNN and SYGVQD (reference sequence). V dropped 4 bases and J dropped 1; count of bases not matched to a gene: 15.

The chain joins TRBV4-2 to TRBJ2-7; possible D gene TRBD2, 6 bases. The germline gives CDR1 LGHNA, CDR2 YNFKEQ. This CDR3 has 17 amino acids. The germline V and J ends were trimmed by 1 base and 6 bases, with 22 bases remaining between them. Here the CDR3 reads CASSQVELRGVVAEQYF. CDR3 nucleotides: TGTGCCAGCAGCCAAGTCGAGTTACGCGGGGTTGTTGCCGAGCAGTACTTC.

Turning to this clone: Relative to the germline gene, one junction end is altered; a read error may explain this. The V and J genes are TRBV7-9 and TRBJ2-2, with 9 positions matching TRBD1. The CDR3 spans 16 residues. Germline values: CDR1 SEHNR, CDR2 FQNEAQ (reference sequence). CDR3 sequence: CSSSQRDRENTGELFF. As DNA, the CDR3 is TGTTCCAGCAGCCAAAGGGACAGGGAAAACACCGGGGAGCTGTTTTTT.

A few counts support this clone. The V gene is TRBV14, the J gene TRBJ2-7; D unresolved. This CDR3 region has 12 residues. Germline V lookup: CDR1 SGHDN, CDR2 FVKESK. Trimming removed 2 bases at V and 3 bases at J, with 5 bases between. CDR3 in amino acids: CASSQSRYEQYF. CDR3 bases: TGTGCCAGCAGCCAATCCCGCTACGAGCAGTACTTC. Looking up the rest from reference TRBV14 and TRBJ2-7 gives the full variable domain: EAGVTQFPSHSVIEKGQTVTLRCDPISGHDNLYWYRRVMGKEIKFLLHFVKESKQDESGMPNNRFLAERTGGTYSTLKVQPAELEDSGVYFCASSQSRYEQYFGPGTRLTVT.

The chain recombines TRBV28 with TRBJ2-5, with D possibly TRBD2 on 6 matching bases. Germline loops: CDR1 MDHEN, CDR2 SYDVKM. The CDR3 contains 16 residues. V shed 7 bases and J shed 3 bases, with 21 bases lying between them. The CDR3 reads CASKLLRDSLKETQYF. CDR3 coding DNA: TGTGCCAGCAAATTACTTCGGGACTCGCTAAAAGAGACCCAGTACTTC.

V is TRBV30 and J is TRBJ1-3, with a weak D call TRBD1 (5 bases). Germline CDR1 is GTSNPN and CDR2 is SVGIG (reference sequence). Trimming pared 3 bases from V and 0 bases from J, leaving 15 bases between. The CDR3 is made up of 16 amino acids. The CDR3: CAWSPGGLNSGNTIYF. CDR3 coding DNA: TGTGCCTGGAGCCCCGGGGGTTTGAACTCTGGAAACACCATATATTTT. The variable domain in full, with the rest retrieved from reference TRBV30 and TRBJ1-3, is SQTIHQWPATLVQPVGSPLSLECTVEGTSNPNLYWYRQAAGRGLQLLFYSVGIGQISSEVPQNLSASRPQDRQFILSSKKLLLSDSGFYLCAWSPGGLNSGNTIYFGEGSWLTVV.

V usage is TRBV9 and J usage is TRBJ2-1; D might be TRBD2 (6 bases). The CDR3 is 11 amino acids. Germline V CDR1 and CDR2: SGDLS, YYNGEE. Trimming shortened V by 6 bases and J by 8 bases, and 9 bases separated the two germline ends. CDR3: CASIRGDEQFF. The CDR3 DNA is TGTGCCAGCATTCGCGGGGATGAGCAGTTCTTC.

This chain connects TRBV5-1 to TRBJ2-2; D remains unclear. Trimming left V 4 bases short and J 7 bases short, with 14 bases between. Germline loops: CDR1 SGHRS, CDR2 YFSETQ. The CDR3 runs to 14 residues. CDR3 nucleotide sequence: TGCGCCAGCAGCCGCGGCGGTTTGGTCGGGGAGCTGTTTTTT. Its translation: CASSRGGLVGELFF.

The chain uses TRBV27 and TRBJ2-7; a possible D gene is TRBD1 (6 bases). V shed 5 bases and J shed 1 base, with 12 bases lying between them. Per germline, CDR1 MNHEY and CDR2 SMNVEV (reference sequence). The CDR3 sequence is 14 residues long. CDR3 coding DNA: TGTGCCAGCAGTGTCCCGGGACATTCCTACGAGCAGTACTTC. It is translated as CASSVPGHSYEQYF.

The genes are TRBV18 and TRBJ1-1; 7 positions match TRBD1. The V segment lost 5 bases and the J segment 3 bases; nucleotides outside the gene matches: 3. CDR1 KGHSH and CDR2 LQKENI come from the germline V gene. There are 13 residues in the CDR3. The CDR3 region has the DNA TGTGCCAGCTCAGCTACAGGGGACACTGAAGCTTTCTTT. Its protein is CASSATGDTEAFF. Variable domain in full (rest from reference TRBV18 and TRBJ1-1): NAGVMQNPRHLVRRRGQEARLRCSPMKGHSHVYWYRQLPEEGLKFMVYLQKENIIDESGMPKERFSAEFPKEGPSILRIQQVVRGDSAAYFCASSATGDTEAFFGQGTRLTVV.

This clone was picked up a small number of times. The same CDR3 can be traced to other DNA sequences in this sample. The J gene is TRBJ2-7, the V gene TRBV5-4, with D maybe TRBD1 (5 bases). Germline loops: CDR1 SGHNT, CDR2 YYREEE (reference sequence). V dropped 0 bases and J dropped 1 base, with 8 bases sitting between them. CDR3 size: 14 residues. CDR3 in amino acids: CASSLEAGSYEQYF. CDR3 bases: TGTGCCAGCAGCTTGGAGGCAGGGTCCTACGAGCAGTACTTC.

The CDR3 DNA reads TGTGCCAGCAGCTTAACGGGCGGGGACACAGATACGCAGTATTTT. Translating it yields CASSLTGGDTDTQYF. The genes are TRBV7-2 and TRBJ2-3; possible D gene TRBD2, 6 bases. V lost 2 bases, J lost 2 bases, and 11 bases lay in between. Looked up from germline, CDR1 is SGHTA and CDR2 is FQGNSA. The CDR3 consists of 15 residues.